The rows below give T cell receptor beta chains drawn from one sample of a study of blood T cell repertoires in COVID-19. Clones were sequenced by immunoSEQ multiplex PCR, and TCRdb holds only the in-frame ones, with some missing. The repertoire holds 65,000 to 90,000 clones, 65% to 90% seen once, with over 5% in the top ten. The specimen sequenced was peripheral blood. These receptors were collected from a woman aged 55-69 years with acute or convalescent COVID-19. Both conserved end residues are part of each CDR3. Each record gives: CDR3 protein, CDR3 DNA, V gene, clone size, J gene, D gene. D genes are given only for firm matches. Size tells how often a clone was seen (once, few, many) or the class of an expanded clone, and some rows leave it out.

CDR3aa: CASSPGRANTEAFF; CDR3nt: TGTGCCAGCTCACCCGGGCGGGCGAACACTGAAGCTTTCTTT; v_gene: TRBV18; abundance: NA; j_gene: TRBJ1-1; d_gene: NA
CDR3aa: CASSWLTGENSPLHF; CDR3nt: TGTGCCAGCAGTTGGCTGACAGGGGAGAATTCACCCCTCCACTTT; v_gene: TRBV27; abundance: NA; j_gene: TRBJ1-6; d_gene: TRBD1
CDR3aa: CASSFQQNTEAFF; CDR3nt: TGTGCCAGCAGCTTTCAACAGAACACTGAAGCTTTCTTT; v_gene: TRBV7-3; abundance: NA; j_gene: TRBJ1-1; d_gene: NA
CDR3aa: CAITKTGDTEAFF; CDR3nt: TGTGCCATCACCAAGACAGGGGACACTGAAGCTTTCTTT; v_gene: TRBV10-3; abundance: NA; j_gene: TRBJ1-1; d_gene: TRBD1
CDR3aa: CASSYGHEAFF; CDR3nt: TGTGCCAGCAGTTACGGGCATGAAGCTTTCTTT; v_gene: TRBV6-5; abundance: NA; j_gene: TRBJ1-1; d_gene: NA
CDR3aa: CASSPYPTSVRSYNEQFF; CDR3nt: TGCGCCAGCAGTCCTTACCCTACTAGCGTCCGCTCCTACAATGAGCAGTTCTTC; v_gene: TRBV4-1; abundance: NA; j_gene: TRBJ2-1; d_gene: TRBD2
CDR3aa: CASAHGTRGYTF; CDR3nt: TGTGCCAGCGCGCACGGGACTAGGGGCTACACCTTC; v_gene: TRBV12-3/TRBV12-4; abundance: NA; j_gene: TRBJ1-2; d_gene: NA
CDR3aa: CASSYSLTGGGNEQFF; CDR3nt: TGTGCCAGCAGCTACTCCCTGACAGGGGGTGGGAATGAGCAGTTCTTC; v_gene: TRBV11-3; abundance: NA; j_gene: TRBJ2-1; d_gene: TRBD1
CDR3aa: CASSSLPMGSGGELFF; CDR3nt: TGTGCCAGCAGCTCCTTACCTATGGGGAGTGGCGGGGAGCTGTTTTTT; v_gene: TRBV7-9; abundance: NA; j_gene: TRBJ2-2; d_gene: NA
CDR3aa: CASSYRGGWPFF; CDR3nt: TGTGCCAGCAGTTATAGGGGGGGTTGGCCTTTCTTT; v_gene: TRBV6-5; abundance: NA; j_gene: TRBJ1-1; d_gene: NA
CDR3aa: CSAPGNTEAFF; CDR3nt: TGCAGTGCCCCAGGGAACACTGAAGCTTTCTTT; v_gene: TRBV20-1; abundance: NA; j_gene: TRBJ1-1; d_gene: NA
CDR3aa: CASSPGGTGSYEQYF; CDR3nt: TGCGCCAGCAGCCCTGGCGGGACAGGCTCCTACGAGCAGTACTTC; v_gene: TRBV5-1; abundance: NA; j_gene: TRBJ2-7; d_gene: TRBD1
CDR3aa: CASSYVAGTEAFF; CDR3nt: TGTGCCAGCAGTTACGTGGCAGGCACTGAAGCTTTCTTT; v_gene: TRBV6-5; abundance: NA; j_gene: TRBJ1-1; d_gene: NA
CDR3aa: CASSEGQGGSPLHF; CDR3nt: TGTGCCAGCAGCGAGGGACAGGGAGGTTCACCCCTCCACTTT; v_gene: TRBV9; abundance: few; j_gene: TRBJ1-6; d_gene: TRBD1
CDR3aa: CASSYSAGANYGYTF; CDR3nt: TGTGCCAGCAGTTACTCGGCGGGAGCTAACTATGGCTACACCTTC; v_gene: TRBV6-5; abundance: NA; j_gene: TRBJ1-2; d_gene: NA
CDR3aa: CASSGSAGLHSGNTIYF; CDR3nt: TGTGCCAGCAGTGGATCGGCAGGTCTGCACTCTGGAAACACCATATATTTT; v_gene: TRBV25-1; abundance: NA; j_gene: TRBJ1-3; d_gene: NA
CDR3aa: CASSVGVSGGYEQFF; CDR3nt: TGTGCCAGCAGCGTAGGAGTTAGCGGGGGGTATGAGCAGTTCTTC; v_gene: TRBV9; abundance: NA; j_gene: TRBJ2-1; d_gene: TRBD2
CDR3aa: CASSPFTGEGANEKLFF; CDR3nt: TGTGCCAGCAGCCCTTTTACAGGGGAAGGGGCTAATGAAAAACTGTTTTTT; v_gene: TRBV7-9; abundance: NA; j_gene: TRBJ1-4; d_gene: TRBD1
CDR3aa: CSASVAGGFTDTQYF; CDR3nt: TGCAGTGCTAGTGTAGCGGGGGGGTTCACAGATACGCAGTATTTT; v_gene: TRBV20-1; abundance: NA; j_gene: TRBJ2-3; d_gene: TRBD2
CDR3aa: CASSWGQTNTEAFF; CDR3nt: TGTGCCAGCAGCTGGGGACAAACGAACACTGAAGCTTTCTTT; v_gene: TRBV11-2; abundance: few; j_gene: TRBJ1-1; d_gene: NA
CDR3aa: CSVGWDRGNQPQHF; CDR3nt: TGCAGCGTGGGGTGGGACAGGGGCAATCAGCCCCAGCATTTT; v_gene: TRBV29-1; abundance: once; j_gene: TRBJ1-5; d_gene: TRBD1
CDR3aa: CASSQEITQGLSTDEKLFF; CDR3nt: TGTGCCAGCAGCCAAGAAATCACCCAGGGGTTGTCGACTGATGAAAAACTGTTTTTT; v_gene: TRBV3-1/TRBV3-2; abundance: NA; j_gene: TRBJ1-4; d_gene: NA
CDR3aa: CASRLTLGRGTDTQYF; CDR3nt: TGTGCCAGCAGGCTTACCCTCGGGAGGGGCACAGATACGCAGTATTTT; v_gene: TRBV27; abundance: NA; j_gene: TRBJ2-3; d_gene: TRBD2
CDR3aa: CASSHGQDAGYTF; CDR3nt: TGTGCCAGCTCTCACGGACAGGATGCTGGCTACACCTTC; v_gene: TRBV6-5; abundance: NA; j_gene: TRBJ1-2; d_gene: TRBD1
CDR3aa: CASSLDQGSGNTIYF; CDR3nt: TGTGCCAGCAGCTTGGATCAGGGATCGGGAAACACCATATATTTT; v_gene: TRBV5-4; abundance: NA; j_gene: TRBJ1-3; d_gene: NA
CDR3aa: CASSVRTDHQDTQYF; CDR3nt: TGCGCCAGCAGCGTTCGGACAGACCACCAAGATACGCAGTATTTT; v_gene: TRBV5-1; abundance: NA; j_gene: TRBJ2-3; d_gene: NA
CDR3aa: CASKKGTANTEAFF; CDR3nt: TGTGCCAGCAAGAAAGGGACAGCTAACACTGAAGCTTTCTTT; v_gene: TRBV9; abundance: NA; j_gene: TRBJ1-1; d_gene: TRBD1
CDR3aa: CASSDSPGQGRSSYNSPLHF; CDR3nt: TGTGCCAGCAGTGATAGTCCGGGACAGGGGCGCAGCTCCTATAATTCACCCCTCCACTTT; v_gene: TRBV2; abundance: few; j_gene: TRBJ1-6; d_gene: TRBD1
CDR3aa: CASSIKGQSLYGYTF; CDR3nt: TGTGCCAGTAGTATCAAAGGACAGTCCCTCTATGGCTACACCTTC; v_gene: TRBV19; abundance: NA; j_gene: TRBJ1-2; d_gene: NA
CDR3aa: CASSSLTSGGGNQPQHF; CDR3nt: TGTGCCAGCAGCTCCCTCACGAGTGGGGGGGGCAATCAGCCCCAGCATTTT; v_gene: TRBV5-6; abundance: NA; j_gene: TRBJ1-5; d_gene: NA
CDR3aa: CATSEQAGQPQHF; CDR3nt: TGTGCCACCAGTGAGCAGGCGGGTCAGCCCCAGCATTTT; v_gene: TRBV24-1; abundance: NA; j_gene: TRBJ1-5; d_gene: NA
CDR3aa: CATPDRTNTEAFF; CDR3nt: TGTGCCACCCCGGACAGGACGAACACTGAAGCTTTCTTT; v_gene: TRBV6-5; abundance: NA; j_gene: TRBJ1-1; d_gene: TRBD1
CDR3aa: CASSSGTFSEKLFF; CDR3nt: TGTGCCAGCAGCTCAGGCACCTTCAGTGAAAAACTGTTTTTT; v_gene: TRBV6-5; abundance: NA; j_gene: TRBJ1-4; d_gene: NA
CDR3aa: CASSWDREGTQYF; CDR3nt: TGCGCCAGCAGCTGGGACAGAGAGGGGACCCAGTACTTC; v_gene: TRBV5-1; abundance: NA; j_gene: TRBJ2-5; d_gene: TRBD1
CDR3aa: CASSLDGTSDQPQHF; CDR3nt: TGCGCCAGCAGCTTGGACGGGACATCCGATCAGCCCCAGCATTTT; v_gene: TRBV5-1; abundance: NA; j_gene: TRBJ1-5; d_gene: NA
CDR3aa: CASSLASLANEKLFF; CDR3nt: TGCGCCAGCAGCTTGGCCTCACTAGCTAATGAAAAACTGTTTTTT; v_gene: TRBV5-1; abundance: NA; j_gene: TRBJ1-4; d_gene: NA
CDR3aa: CASSFRDRSNEQFF; CDR3nt: TGCGCCAGCAGCTTCCGGGACAGGAGCAATGAGCAGTTCTTC; v_gene: TRBV5-1; abundance: NA; j_gene: TRBJ2-1; d_gene: TRBD1
CDR3aa: CASSISVGVAEAFF; CDR3nt: TGTGCCAGTAGTATTTCTGTAGGGGTGGCTGAAGCTTTCTTT; v_gene: TRBV19; abundance: NA; j_gene: TRBJ1-1; d_gene: NA
CDR3aa: CASSQVSRRGNTEAFF; CDR3nt: TGTGCCAGCAGCCAAGTCTCCAGAAGAGGGAACACTGAAGCTTTCTTT; v_gene: TRBV3-1/TRBV3-2; abundance: NA; j_gene: TRBJ1-1; d_gene: NA
CDR3aa: CASSSTWTVPWNSNQPQHF; CDR3nt: TGTGCCAGCAGTTCAACCTGGACAGTGCCTTGGAATAGCAATCAGCCCCAGCATTTT; v_gene: TRBV28; abundance: NA; j_gene: TRBJ1-5; d_gene: NA